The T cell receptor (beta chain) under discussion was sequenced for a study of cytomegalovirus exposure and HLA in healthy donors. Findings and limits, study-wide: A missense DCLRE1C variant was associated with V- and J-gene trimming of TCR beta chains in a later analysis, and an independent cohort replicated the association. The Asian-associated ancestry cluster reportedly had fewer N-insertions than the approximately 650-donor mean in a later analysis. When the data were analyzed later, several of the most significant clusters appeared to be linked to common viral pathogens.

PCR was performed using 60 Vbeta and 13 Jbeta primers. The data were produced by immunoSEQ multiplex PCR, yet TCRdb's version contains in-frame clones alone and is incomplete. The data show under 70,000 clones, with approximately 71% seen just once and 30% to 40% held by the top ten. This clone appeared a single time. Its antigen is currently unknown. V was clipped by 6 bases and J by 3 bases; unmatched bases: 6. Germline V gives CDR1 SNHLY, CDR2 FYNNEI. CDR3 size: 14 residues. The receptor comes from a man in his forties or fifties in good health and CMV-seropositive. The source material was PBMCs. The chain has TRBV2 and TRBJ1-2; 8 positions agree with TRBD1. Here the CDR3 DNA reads TGTGCCAGCAGCCGGGACAGGTATGACTATGGCTACACCTTC. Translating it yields CASSRDRYDYGYTF.